Sequencing of this TCR beta chain was carried out in a study of beta chain features in type 1 diabetes. Isolated RNA was reverse transcribed in full, so expressed TCRB transcripts were sequenced. Profiled with immunoSEQ multiplex PCR; TCRdb holds only in-frame clones, not every one. The sample includes about 620,000 clones, around a sixth of them seen just once. Study outcomes and limitations: Using cDNA template may skew counts toward highly expressing activated cells.

This clone has a handful of counts. Its specificity is unknown. The germline gives CDR1 SGHDN, CDR2 FVKESK. V was clipped by 9 bases and J by 1 base; unmatched bases: 2. The CDR3 contains 14 residues. The TCR sequence derives from a man aged 18 to 29 in good health. The specimen sequenced was naive CD4+ T cells from blood. The chain recombines TRBV14 with TRBJ2-3; TRBD2 matches 12 bases. The CDR3 sequence is CASRTSGGTDTQYF. In DNA form, the CDR3 reads TGTGCCAGTAGGACTAGCGGGGGCACAGATACGCAGTATTTT. The full variable domain, its missing parts supplied by reference TRBV14 and TRBJ2-3, is EAGVTQFPSHSVIEKGQTVTLRCDPISGHDNLYWYRRVMGKEIKFLLHFVKESKQDESGMPNNRFLAERTGGTYSTLKVQPAELEDSGVYFCASRTSGGTDTQYFGPGTRLTVL.